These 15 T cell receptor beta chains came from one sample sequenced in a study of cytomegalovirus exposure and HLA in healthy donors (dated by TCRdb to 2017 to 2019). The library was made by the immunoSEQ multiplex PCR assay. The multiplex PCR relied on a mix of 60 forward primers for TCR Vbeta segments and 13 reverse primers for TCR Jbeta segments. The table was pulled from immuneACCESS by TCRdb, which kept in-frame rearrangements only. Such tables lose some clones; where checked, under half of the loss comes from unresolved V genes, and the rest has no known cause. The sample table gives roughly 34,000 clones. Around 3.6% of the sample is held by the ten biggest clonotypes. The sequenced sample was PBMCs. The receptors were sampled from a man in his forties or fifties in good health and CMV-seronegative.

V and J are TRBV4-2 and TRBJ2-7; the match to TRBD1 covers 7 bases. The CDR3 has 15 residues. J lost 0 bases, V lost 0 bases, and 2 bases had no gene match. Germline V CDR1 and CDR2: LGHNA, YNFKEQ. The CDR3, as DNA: TGTGCCAGCAGCCAAGAACGGGACAGCTCCTACGAGCAGTACTTC. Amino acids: CASSQERDSSYEQYF.

For the CDR3, the DNA is TGTGCCAGCAGCTGGAGGGGCACAGATACGCAGTATTTT. Protein: CASSWRGTDTQYF. This chain uses TRBV11-3 with TRBJ2-3; tentatively, D is TRBD2 (6 bases). Germline CDR1 is SGHNT and CDR2 is YENEEA. Trimming shortened V by 4 bases and J by 1 base, and 6 bases separated the two germline ends. The CDR3 runs to 13 residues.

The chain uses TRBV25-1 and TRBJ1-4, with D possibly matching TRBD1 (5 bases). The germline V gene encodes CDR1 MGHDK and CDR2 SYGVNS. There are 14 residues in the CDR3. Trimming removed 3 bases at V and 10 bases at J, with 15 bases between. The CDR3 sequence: CASSEGGRRGKLFF. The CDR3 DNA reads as TGTGCCAGCAGTGAGGGGGGAAGGAGGGGAAAACTGTTTTTT.

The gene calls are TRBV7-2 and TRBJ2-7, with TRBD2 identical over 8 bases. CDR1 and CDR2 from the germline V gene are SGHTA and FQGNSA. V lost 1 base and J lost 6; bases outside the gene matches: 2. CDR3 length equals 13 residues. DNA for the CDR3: TGTGCCAGCAGCTTAGGACGGGAGGGCGAGCAGTACTTC. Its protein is CASSLGREGEQYF.

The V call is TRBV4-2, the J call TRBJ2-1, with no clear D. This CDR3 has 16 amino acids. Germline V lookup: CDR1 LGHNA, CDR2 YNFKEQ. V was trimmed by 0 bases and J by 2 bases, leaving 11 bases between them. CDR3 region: CASSQDQVSAYNEQFF. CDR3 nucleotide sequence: TGTGCCAGCAGCCAAGATCAGGTATCGGCCTACAATGAGCAGTTCTTC.

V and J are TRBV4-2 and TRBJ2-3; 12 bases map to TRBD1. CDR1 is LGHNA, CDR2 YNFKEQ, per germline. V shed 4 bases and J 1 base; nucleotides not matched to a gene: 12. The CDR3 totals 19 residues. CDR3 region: CASSPFPPGTGGGTDTQYF. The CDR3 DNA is TGTGCCAGCAGCCCCTTCCCCCCCGGGACAGGGGGCGGCACAGATACGCAGTATTTT.

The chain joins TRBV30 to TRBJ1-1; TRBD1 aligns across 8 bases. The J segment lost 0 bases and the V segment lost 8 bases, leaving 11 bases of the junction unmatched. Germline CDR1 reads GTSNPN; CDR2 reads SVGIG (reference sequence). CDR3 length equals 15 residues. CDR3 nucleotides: TGTGCCGGGACCCGGACAGGGACGATGAACACTGAAGCTTTCTTT. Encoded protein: CAGTRTGTMNTEAFF. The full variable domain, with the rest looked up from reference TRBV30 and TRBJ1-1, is SQTIHQWPATLVQPVGSPLSLECTVEGTSNPNLYWYRQAAGRGLQLLFYSVGIGQISSEVPQNLSASRPQDRQFILSSKKLLLSDSGFYLCAGTRTGTMNTEAFFGQGTRLTVV.

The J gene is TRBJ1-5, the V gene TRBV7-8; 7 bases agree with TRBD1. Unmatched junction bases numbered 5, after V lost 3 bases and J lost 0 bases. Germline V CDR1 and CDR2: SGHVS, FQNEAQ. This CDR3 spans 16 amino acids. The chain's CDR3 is CASSLRDSLSNQPQHF. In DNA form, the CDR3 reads TGTGCCAGCAGCTTGAGGGACAGCCTTAGCAATCAGCCCCAGCATTTT.

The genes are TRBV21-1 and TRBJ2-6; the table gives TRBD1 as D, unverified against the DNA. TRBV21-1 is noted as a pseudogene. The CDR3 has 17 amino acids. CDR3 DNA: TGTGCCAGCACCCTTAAGGGGCCACTACCTGGGGCCAACGTCCTGACTTTC. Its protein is CASTLKGPLPGANVLTF.

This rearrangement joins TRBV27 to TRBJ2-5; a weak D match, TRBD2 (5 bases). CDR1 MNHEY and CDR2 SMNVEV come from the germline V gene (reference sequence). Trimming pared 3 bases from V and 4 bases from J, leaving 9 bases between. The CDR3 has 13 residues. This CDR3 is CASSLRAGETQYF. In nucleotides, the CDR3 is TGTGCCAGCAGTTTGAGGGCGGGAGAGACCCAGTACTTC.

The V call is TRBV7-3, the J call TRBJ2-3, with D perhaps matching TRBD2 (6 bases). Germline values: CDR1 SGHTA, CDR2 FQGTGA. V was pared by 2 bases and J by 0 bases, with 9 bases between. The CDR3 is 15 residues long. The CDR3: CASSLGGLSTDTQYF. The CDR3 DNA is TGTGCCAGCAGCTTAGGGGGACTTAGCACAGATACGCAGTATTTT.

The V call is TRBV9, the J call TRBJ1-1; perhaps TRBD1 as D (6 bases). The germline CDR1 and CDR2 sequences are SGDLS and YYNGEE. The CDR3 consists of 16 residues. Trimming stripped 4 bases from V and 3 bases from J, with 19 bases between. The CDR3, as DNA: TGTGCCAGCAGCTCAAAGGGGGAGGGAAGACACACTGAAGCTTTCTTT. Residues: CASSSKGEGRHTEAFF.

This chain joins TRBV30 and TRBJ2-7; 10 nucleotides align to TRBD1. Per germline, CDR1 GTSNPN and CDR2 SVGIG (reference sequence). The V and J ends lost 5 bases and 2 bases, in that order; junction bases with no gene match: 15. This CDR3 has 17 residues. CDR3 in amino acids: CAWGGDRGSGSAYEQYF. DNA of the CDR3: TGTGCCTGGGGCGGGGACAGGGGCAGCGGAAGCGCCTACGAGCAGTACTTC.

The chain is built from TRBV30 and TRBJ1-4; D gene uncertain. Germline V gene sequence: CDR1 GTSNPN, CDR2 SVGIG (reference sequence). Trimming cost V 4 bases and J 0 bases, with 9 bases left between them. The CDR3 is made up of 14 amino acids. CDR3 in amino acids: CAWKRTATNEKLFF. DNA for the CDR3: TGTGCCTGGAAGAGAACAGCAACTAATGAAAAACTGTTTTTT. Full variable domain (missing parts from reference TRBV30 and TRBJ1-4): SQTIHQWPATLVQPVGSPLSLECTVEGTSNPNLYWYRQAAGRGLQLLFYSVGIGQISSEVPQNLSASRPQDRQFILSSKKLLLSDSGFYLCAWKRTATNEKLFFGSGTQLSVL.

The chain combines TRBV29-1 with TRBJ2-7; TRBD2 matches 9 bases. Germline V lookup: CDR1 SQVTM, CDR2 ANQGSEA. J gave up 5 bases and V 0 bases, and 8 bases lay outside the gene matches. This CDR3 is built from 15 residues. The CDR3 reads CSVEDLAGGAHEQYF. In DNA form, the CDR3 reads TGCAGCGTTGAAGACCTTGCGGGAGGGGCCCACGAGCAGTACTTC.